The following is a T cell receptor (beta chain) sequence with its context. Its specificity is not known. The table came from immunoSEQ multiplex PCR; TCRdb's copy has only in-frame clones and leaves some out. Of about 130,000 clones listed, about 88% are singletons. The data stem from a study of T cell responses to AZD1222 COVID-19 vaccine. Losses at the gene ends were 1 base for V and 5 bases for J; bases not matched to a gene: 13. The germline gives CDR1 SGHRS, CDR2 YFSETQ. This CDR3 is built from 17 residues. Findings and caveats of the study: White British ancestry dominated among donors, who included more females, and clonal diversity was possibly underestimated. Only five or six individuals given AZD1222 were seropositive at baseline.

Some second doses came at about 4 weeks and others at about 12 weeks; these were pooled. The source material was peripheral blood, sampled 28 days after the second AZD1222 dose. This TCR derives from an adult who received the AZD1222 COVID-19 vaccine. The chain recombines TRBV5-1 with TRBJ1-1, with 8 nucleotides matching TRBD1. Here the CDR3 reads CASSLNPASGGATEAFF. The CDR3, as DNA: TGCGCCAGCAGCTTGAACCCAGCATCAGGGGGCGCAACTGAAGCTTTCTTT.